One sample yielded the 10 T cell receptor beta chains listed below, sequenced in a study of blood T cell repertoires in COVID-19. Measured with immunoSEQ multiplex PCR; TCRdb has only the in-frame clones, and not every one. The repertoire consists of tens of thousands of clones, with more than 80% occurring once and the leading ten covering approximately 8.3%. Material for sequencing was peripheral blood. These receptors all come from a human donor with active COVID-19. The donor label of this sample is uncertain.

In this sample, this clone turned up once. The chain uses TRBV7-9 and TRBJ1-2; D is possibly TRBD1 (6 bases). The CDR3 totals 14 residues. The germline V gene has CDR1 SEHNR and CDR2 FQNEAQ (reference sequence). The V and J ends lost 2 bases and 6 bases respectively, with 13 bases between them. The CDR3 nucleotides are TGTGCCAGCAGCTTACTTTCGGGGGGCGATGGCTACACCTTC. Translating gives CASSLLSGGDGYTF. The full variable domain, rest sourced from reference TRBV7-9 and TRBJ1-2, is DTGVSQNPRHKITKRGQNVTFRCDPISEHNRLYWYRQTLGQGPEFLTYFQNEAQLEKSRLLSDRFSAERPKGSFSTLEIQRTEQGDSAMYLCASSLLSGGDGYTFGSGTRLTVV.

On this clone itself: Other DNA sequences of this sample code for an identical CDR3. This sequence joins TRBV27 and TRBJ2-3; D is possibly TRBD2 (6 bases). This CDR3 has 15 amino acids. The V gene's germline CDR1 is MNHEY and CDR2 SMNVEV (reference sequence). V was shortened by 2 bases and J by 2 bases, with 11 bases between the two germline ends. CDR3 sequence reads: CASSLNSGVTDTQYF. As DNA, the CDR3 is TGTGCCAGCAGTTTAAATAGCGGAGTCACAGATACGCAGTATTTT.

On this clone: A read error may explain this, as a much larger clone is one base away. The chain is built from TRBV27 and TRBJ2-7, with D hard to call. This CDR3 contains 13 residues. In germline, CDR1 is MNHEY, CDR2 SMNVEV (reference sequence). V lost 8 bases, J lost 4 bases, and 15 bases lay in between. This CDR3 is CASGPRSRYEQYF. The CDR3 nucleotides are TGTGCCAGCGGCCCGAGATCGCGGTACGAGCAGTACTTC.

The chain combines TRBV25-1 with TRBJ1-3; TRBD1 aligns across 7 bases. CDR3 length equals 13 residues. Germline V gene sequence: CDR1 MGHDK, CDR2 SYGVNS. This CDR3 reads CAGQPRTGNTIYF. CDR3 bases: TGTGCGGGACAGCCGAGAACGGGAAACACCATATATTTT. The whole variable domain, remainder taken from reference TRBV25-1 and TRBJ1-3, is EADIYQTPRYLVIGTGKKITLECSQTMGHDKMYWYQQDPGMELHLIHYSYGVNSTEKGDLSSESTVSRIRTEHFPLTLESARPSHTSQYLCAGQPRTGNTIYFGEGSWLTVV.

The rearrangement uses TRBV7-2 and TRBJ2-7; perhaps TRBD2 as D (7 bases). Germline V gives CDR1 SGHTA, CDR2 FQGNSA. Between the trimmed V and J ends, which lost 4 bases and 7 bases, there was a span of 23 bases. CDR3 length: 16 residues. The CDR3 nucleotides are TGTGCCAGCAGCTCCCGCGGGGGCCTCATTTTGGGAGAGCAGTACTTC. Its protein is CASSSRGGLILGEQYF. The whole variable domain, filled in from reference TRBV7-2 and TRBJ2-7, reads GAGVSQSPSNKVTEKGKDVELRCDPISGHTALYWYRQSLGQGLEFLIYFQGNSAPDKSGLPSDRFSAERTGGSVSTLTIQRTQQEDSAVYLCASSSRGGLILGEQYFGPGTRLTVT.

The chain couples TRBV7-8 to TRBJ2-7; TRBD1 matches 7 bases. Germline CDR1 reads SGHVS; CDR2 reads FQNEAQ. The J segment lost 2 bases and the V segment lost 3 bases, leaving 7 bases of the junction unmatched. The CDR3 has 15 residues. The CDR3 DNA is TGTGCCAGCAGCTTCCCTAAACAGGGGACCTACGAGCAGTACTTC. This sequence encodes CASSFPKQGTYEQYF.

This chain joins TRBV5-6 and TRBJ2-1; TRBD2 matches 8 bases. The V gene's germline CDR1 is SGHDT and CDR2 YYEEEE. The CDR3 has 16 amino acids. Trimming at V came to 2 bases and at J to 5 bases, leaving 9 bases not matched to a gene. The CDR3 region is CASSFLTGGNNNEQFF. Written as DNA, the CDR3 is TGTGCCAGCAGCTTTTTGACGGGGGGGAATAACAATGAGCAGTTCTTC.

The genes are TRBV7-9 and TRBJ2-3; D is possibly TRBD2 (6 bases). This CDR3 contains 16 residues. V lost 5 bases and J lost 0, with 15 bases in between. Germline lookup yields CDR1 SEHNR and CDR2 FQNEAQ (reference sequence). CDR3 region: CASSPMGRGSTDTQYF. In nucleotides, the CDR3 is TGTGCCAGCAGCCCGATGGGGCGGGGAAGCACAGATACGCAGTATTTT.

V gene TRBV2 combines with J gene TRBJ2-7, with 7 bases matching TRBD1. V dropped 5 bases and J dropped 2; count of bases not matched to a gene: 9. The germline CDR1 and CDR2 sequences are SNHLY and FYNNEI. The CDR3 loop spans 15 amino acids. The CDR3 DNA is TGTGCCAGCAGTCCTCCGGACAGGCGGGCCTACGAGCAGTACTTC. It is translated as CASSPPDRRAYEQYF.

CDR3 in DNA: TGTGCCAGCAGTTACCCGATCGGGGATCCGGAGGGCTACACCTTC. This gives the protein CASSYPIGDPEGYTF. This chain joins TRBV6-2 or TRBV6-3 and TRBJ1-2; the D is unclear. The V end lost 2 bases, the J end lost 8 bases, and 18 bases lay between the germline ends. The CDR3 runs 15 residues. Per the germline V gene, CDR1 is MNHEY and CDR2 is SVGEGT.